Here is one T cell receptor beta chain with its context. Its antigen is unknown. This sample is part of a study of a mutant IDH1 vaccine in newly diagnosed glioma. Turning to the study itself: Most patients had received both radiotherapy and temozolomide, the prior options being radiotherapy, temozolomide, or both. Whole-study findings and limits: The occurrence of vaccine-induced immune responses was seen in around 95% of patients.

This CDR3 spans 13 amino acids. Germline lookup yields CDR1 MDHEN and CDR2 SYDVKM. With 6 bases removed from V and 5 bases from J, the gap between germline ends came to 10 bases. Produced via immunoSEQ multiplex PCR; TCRdb's table is partial and in-frame only. The data contain some 68,000 clones, around 74% of them singletons. The time point here: baseline, week 1 (first vaccination visit). Specified treatment: pre-vaccination baseline after standard-of-care therapy. The study enrolled donors with new WHO grade 3 or 4 IDH1-mutant, ATRX-lost astrocytomas. The sequenced sample was PBMCs, obtained from a glioma patient treated with radiotherapy, temozolomide or both. The clonotype was recovered from a man aged 50 to 59 with glioma. The chain links TRBV28 to TRBJ1-4; no clear D. In nucleotides, the CDR3 is TGTGCCAGCAGAGACCCCTGGAATGAAAAACTGTTTTTT. Its translation is CASRDPWNEKLFF.